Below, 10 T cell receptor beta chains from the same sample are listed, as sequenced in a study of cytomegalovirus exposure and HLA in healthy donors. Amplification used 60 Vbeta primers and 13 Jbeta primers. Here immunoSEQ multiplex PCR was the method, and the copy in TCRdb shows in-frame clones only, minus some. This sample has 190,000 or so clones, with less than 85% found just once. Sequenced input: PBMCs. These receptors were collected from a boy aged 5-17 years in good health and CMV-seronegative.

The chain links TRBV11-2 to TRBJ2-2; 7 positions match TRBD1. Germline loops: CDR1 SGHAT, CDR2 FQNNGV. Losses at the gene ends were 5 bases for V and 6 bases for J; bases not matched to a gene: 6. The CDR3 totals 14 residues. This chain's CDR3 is CASSHGQAAGELFF. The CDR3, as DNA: TGTGCCAGCAGCCATGGACAGGCCGCCGGGGAGCTGTTTTTT.

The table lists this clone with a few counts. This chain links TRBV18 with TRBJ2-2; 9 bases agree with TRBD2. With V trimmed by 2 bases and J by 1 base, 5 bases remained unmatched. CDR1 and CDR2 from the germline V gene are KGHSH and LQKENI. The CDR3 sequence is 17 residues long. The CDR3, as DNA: TGTGCCAGCTCACCATTAAAGACTAGCGGGAACACCGGGGAGCTGTTTTTT. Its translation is CASSPLKTSGNTGELFF.

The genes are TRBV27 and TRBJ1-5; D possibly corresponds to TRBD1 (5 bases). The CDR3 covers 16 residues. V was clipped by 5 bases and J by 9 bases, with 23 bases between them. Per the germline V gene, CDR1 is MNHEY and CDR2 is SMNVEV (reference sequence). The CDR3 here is CASSPNRNSGARPQHF. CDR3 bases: TGTGCCAGCAGTCCTAATAGGAACAGTGGGGCTCGGCCCCAGCATTTT.

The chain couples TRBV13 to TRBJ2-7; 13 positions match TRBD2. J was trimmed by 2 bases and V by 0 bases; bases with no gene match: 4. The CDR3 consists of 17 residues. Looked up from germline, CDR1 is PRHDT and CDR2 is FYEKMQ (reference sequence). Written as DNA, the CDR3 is TGTGCCAGCAGCTTAGGACTAGCGGGAGGGGACCCCTACGAGCAGTACTTC. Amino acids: CASSLGLAGGDPYEQYF.

The DNA of the CDR3 is TGTGCCACCAGCAGCGGGACAGCTAACTATGGCTACACCTTC. It encodes CATSSGTANYGYTF. The rearrangement links TRBV15 to TRBJ1-2, with TRBD1 matching over 7 bases. From germline, CDR1 is LNHNV and CDR2 YYDKDF (reference sequence). The junction had 1 base not matched to a gene; V was cut back by 3 bases and J by 0 bases. This CDR3 comprises 14 residues.

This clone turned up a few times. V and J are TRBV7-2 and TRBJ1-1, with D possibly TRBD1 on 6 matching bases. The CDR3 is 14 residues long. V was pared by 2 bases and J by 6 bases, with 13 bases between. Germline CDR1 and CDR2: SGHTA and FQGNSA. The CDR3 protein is CASSLLGAGAEAFF. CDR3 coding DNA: TGTGCCAGCAGCTTATTGGGGGCTGGAGCTGAAGCTTTCTTT.

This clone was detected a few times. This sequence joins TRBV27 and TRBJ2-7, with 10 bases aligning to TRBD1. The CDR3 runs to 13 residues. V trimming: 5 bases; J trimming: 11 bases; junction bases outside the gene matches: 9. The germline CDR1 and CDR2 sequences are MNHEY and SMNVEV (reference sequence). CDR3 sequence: CASSGPGDRGKYF. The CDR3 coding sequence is TGTGCCAGCAGTGGACCTGGGGACAGGGGAAAGTACTTC.

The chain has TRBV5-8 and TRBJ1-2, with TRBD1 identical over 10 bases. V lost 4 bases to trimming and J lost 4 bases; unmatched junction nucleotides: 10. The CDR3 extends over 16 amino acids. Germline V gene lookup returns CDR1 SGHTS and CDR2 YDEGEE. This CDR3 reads CASSMDGTGDFYGYTF. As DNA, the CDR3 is TGTGCCAGCAGCATGGACGGGACAGGGGACTTCTATGGCTACACCTTC.

In DNA form, the CDR3 reads TGTGCCAGCAGCACCTATAGTAGGGGCCTGAACACTGAAGCTTTCTTT. It codes for CASSTYSRGLNTEAFF. The genes are TRBV13 and TRBJ1-1; weak D call: TRBD1 (5 bases). Trimming stripped 5 bases from V and 0 bases from J, with 16 bases between. Per the germline V gene, CDR1 is PRHDT and CDR2 is FYEKMQ (reference sequence). CDR3 length equals 16 residues. Looking up the rest from reference TRBV13 and TRBJ1-1 gives the full variable domain: AAGVIQSPRHLIKEKRETATLKCYPIPRHDTVYWYQQGPGQDPQFLISFYEKMQSDKGSIPDRFSAQQFSDYHSELNMSSLELGDSALYFCASSTYSRGLNTEAFFGQGTRLTVV.

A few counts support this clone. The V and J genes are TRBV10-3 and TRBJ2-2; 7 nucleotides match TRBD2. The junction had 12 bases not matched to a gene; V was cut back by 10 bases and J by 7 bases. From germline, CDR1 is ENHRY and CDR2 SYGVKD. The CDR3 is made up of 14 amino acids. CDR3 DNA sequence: TGTGCCACAGTTCACGGGGAGGGGTTCGGGGAGCTGTTTTTT. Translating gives CATVHGEGFGELFF.